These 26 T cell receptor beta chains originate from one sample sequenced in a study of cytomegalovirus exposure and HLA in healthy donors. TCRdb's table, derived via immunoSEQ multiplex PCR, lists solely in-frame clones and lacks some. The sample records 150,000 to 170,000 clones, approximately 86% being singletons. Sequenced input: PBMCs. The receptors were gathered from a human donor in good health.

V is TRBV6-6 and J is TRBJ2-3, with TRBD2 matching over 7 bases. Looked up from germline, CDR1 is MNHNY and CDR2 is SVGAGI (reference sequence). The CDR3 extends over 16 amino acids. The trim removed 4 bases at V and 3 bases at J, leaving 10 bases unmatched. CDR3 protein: CASSSLRGEGTDTQYF. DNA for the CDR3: TGTGCCAGCAGTTCCTTACGGGGGGAAGGGACAGATACGCAGTATTTT.

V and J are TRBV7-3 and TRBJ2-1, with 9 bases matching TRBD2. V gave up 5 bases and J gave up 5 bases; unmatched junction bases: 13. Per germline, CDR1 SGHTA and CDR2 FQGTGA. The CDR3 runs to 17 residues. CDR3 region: CASSARTLTSGNNEQFF. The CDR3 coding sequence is TGTGCCAGCAGCGCCCGAACGCTGACTAGCGGAAACAATGAGCAGTTCTTC.

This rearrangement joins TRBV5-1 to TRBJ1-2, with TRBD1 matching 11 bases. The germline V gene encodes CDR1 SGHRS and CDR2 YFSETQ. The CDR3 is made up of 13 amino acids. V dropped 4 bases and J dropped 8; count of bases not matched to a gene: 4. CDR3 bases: TGCGCCAGCAGCCCCGGGACAGGGGGGGGCTACACCTTC. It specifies CASSPGTGGGYTF.

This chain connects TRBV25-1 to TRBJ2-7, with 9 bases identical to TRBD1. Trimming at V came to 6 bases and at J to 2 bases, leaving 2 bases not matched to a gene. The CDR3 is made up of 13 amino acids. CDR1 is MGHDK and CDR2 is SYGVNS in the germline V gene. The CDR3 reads CASRGQGTYEQYF. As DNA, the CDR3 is TGTGCCAGCAGAGGACAGGGGACCTACGAGCAGTACTTC.

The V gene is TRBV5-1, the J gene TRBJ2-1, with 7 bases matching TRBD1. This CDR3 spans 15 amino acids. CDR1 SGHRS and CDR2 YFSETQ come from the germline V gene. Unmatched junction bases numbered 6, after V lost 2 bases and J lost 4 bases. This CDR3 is CASSLTTGAYNEQFF. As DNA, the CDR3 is TGCGCCAGCAGCTTAACCACAGGGGCTTACAATGAGCAGTTCTTC. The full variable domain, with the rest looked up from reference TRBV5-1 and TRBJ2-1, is KAGVTQTPRYLIKTRGQQVTLSCSPISGHRSVSWYQQTPGQGLQFLFEYFSETQRNKGNFPGRFSGRQFSNSRSEMNVSTLELGDSALYLCASSLTTGAYNEQFFGPGTRLTVL.

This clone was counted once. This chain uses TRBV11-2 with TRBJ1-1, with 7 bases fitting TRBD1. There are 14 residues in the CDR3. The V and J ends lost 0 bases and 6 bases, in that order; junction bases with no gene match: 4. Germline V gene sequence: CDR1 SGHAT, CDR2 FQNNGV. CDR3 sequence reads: CASSLEGRGSEAFF. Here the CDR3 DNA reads TGTGCCAGCAGCTTAGAAGGCAGGGGGTCTGAAGCTTTCTTT.

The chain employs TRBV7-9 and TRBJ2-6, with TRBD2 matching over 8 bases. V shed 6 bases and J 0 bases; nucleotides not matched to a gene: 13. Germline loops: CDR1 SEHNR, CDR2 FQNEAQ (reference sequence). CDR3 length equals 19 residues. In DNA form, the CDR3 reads TGTGCCAGCAGATCCCCTCGGGGGGGCGCCTTCTCTGGGGCCAACGTCCTGACTTTC. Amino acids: CASRSPRGGAFSGANVLTF.

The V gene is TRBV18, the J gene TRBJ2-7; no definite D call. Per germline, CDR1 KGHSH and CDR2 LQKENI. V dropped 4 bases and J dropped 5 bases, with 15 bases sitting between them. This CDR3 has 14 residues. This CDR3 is CASSLENAVHEQYF. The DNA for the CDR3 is TGTGCCAGCTCACTTGAAAACGCGGTCCACGAGCAGTACTTC.

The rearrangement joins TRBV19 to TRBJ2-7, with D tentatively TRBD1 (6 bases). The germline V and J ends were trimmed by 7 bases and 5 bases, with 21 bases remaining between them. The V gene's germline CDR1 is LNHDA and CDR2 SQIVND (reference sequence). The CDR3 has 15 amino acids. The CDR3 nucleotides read TGTGCCAGTAACCCTGGGGCAGGGGCCGGGAACGAGCAGTACTTC. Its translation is CASNPGAGAGNEQYF.

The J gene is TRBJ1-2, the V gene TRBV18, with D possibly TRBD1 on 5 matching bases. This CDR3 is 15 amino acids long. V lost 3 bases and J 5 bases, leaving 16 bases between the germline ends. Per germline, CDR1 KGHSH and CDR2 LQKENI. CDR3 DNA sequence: TGTGCCAGCTCACCCCTCTTGACAGAGGCTTATGGCTACACCTTC. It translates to CASSPLLTEAYGYTF.

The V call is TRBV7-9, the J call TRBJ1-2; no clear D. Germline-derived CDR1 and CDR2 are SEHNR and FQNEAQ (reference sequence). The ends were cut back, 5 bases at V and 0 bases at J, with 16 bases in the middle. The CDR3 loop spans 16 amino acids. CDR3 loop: CASSPTSYHSNYGYTF. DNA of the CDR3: TGTGCCAGCAGCCCCACTTCATACCACTCTAACTATGGCTACACCTTC.

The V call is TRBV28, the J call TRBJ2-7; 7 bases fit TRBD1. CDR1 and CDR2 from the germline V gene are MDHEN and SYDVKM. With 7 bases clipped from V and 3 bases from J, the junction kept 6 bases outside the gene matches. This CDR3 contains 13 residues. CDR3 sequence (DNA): TGTGCCAGCACCCCGGGACAGTTCTACGAGCAGTACTTC. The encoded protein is CASTPGQFYEQYF.

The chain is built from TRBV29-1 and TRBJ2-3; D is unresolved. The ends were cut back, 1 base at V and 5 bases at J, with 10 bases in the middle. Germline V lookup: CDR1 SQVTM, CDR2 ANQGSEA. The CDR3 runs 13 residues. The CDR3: CSVEGSLGDTQYF. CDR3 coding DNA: TGCAGCGTTGAAGGGAGTCTGGGAGATACGCAGTATTTT.

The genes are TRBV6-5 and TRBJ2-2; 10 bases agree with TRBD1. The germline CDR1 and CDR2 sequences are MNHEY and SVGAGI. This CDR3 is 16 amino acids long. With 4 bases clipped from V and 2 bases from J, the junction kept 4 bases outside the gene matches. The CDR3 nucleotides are TGTGCCAGCAGTTCCGCGACAGGGGGCAACACCGGGGAGCTGTTTTTT. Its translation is CASSSATGGNTGELFF.

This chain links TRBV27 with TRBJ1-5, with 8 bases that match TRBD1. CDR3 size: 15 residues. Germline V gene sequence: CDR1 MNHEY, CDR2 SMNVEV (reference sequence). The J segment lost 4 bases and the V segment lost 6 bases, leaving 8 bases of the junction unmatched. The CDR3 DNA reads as TGTGCCAGCAGCAAGGACAGGGTCGGTAATCAGCCCCAGCATTTT. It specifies CASSKDRVGNQPQHF.

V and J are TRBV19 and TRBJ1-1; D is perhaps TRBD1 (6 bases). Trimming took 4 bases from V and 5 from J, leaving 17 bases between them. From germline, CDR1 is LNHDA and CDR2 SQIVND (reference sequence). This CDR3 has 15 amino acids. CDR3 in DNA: TGTGCCAGTAGTACCTTAGACAGGCAGCGGACTGAAGCTTTCTTT. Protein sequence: CASSTLDRQRTEAFF.

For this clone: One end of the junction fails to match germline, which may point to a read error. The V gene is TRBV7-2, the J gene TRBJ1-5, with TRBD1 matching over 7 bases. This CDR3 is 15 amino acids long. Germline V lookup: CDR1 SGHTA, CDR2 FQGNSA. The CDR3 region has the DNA TGTGCCAGCAGCCCACGACAGGGTCCGACTCAGCTCCAGCATTTT. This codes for CASSPRQGPTQLQHF.

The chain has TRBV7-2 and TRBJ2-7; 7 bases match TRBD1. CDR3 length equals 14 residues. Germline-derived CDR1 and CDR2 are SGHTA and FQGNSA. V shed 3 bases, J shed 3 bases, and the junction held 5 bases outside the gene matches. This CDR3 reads CASSLDRNNYEQYF. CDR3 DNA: TGTGCCAGCAGCTTGGACAGGAACAACTACGAGCAGTACTTC.

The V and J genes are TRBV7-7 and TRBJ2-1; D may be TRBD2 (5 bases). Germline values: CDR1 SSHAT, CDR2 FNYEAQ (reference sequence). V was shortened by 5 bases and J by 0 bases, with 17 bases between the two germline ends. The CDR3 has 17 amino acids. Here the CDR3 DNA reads TGTGCCAGCAGCCCGGCCTCGGGAAAACGCTCCTACAATGAGCAGTTCTTC. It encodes CASSPASGKRSYNEQFF.

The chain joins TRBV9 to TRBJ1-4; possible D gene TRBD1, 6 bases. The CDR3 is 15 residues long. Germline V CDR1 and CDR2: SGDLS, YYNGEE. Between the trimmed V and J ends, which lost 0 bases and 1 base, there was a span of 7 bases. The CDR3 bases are TGTGCCAGCAGCGTAGAAGGGGGAACTAATGAAAAACTGTTTTTT. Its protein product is CASSVEGGTNEKLFF.

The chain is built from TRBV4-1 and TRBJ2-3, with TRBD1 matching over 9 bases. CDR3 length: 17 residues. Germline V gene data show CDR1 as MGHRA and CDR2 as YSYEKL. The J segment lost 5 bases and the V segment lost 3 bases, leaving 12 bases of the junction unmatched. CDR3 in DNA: TGCGCCAGCAGCCAGTCCAGACGGACAGGGGTTAAAGATACGCAGTATTTT. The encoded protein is CASSQSRRTGVKDTQYF.

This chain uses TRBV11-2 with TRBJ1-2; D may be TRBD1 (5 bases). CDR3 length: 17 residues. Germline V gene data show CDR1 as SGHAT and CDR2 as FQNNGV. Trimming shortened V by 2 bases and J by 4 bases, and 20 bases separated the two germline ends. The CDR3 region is CASSLRGRASPFYGYTF. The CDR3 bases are TGTGCCAGCAGCTTAAGGGGCAGAGCTAGTCCCTTCTATGGCTACACCTTC.

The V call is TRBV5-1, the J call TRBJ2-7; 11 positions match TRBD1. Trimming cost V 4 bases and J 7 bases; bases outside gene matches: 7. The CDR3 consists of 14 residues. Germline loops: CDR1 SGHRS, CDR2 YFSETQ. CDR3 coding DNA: TGCGCCAGCAGCGGAGGACAGGGGGCGGGAGAGCAGTACTTC. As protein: CASSGGQGAGEQYF.

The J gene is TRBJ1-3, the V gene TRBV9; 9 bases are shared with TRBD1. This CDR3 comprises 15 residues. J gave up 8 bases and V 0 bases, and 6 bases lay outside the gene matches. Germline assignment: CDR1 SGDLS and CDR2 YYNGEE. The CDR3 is CASSVGGTGIDTIYF. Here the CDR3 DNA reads TGTGCCAGCAGCGTAGGAGGGACAGGGATTGACACCATATATTTT.

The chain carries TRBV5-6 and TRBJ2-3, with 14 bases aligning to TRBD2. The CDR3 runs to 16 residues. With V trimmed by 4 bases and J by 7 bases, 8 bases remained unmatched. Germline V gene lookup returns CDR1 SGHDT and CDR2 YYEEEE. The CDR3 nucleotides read TGTGCCAGCAGCCTGTGGACTAGCGGGGGGCGGAATACGCAGTATTTT. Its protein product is CASSLWTSGGRNTQYF.

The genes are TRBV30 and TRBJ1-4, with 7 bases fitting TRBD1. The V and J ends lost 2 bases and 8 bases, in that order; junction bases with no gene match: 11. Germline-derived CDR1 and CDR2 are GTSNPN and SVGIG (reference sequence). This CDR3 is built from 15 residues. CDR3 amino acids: CAWSKGGQQGEKLFF. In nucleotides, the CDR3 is TGTGCCTGGAGTAAGGGGGGACAGCAAGGGGAAAAACTGTTTTTT.